A selection of T cell receptor beta chains follows, all from one sample in a study of shared clonotypes between healthy human individuals. The method was immunoSEQ multiplex PCR; TCRdb's version includes in-frame clones alone and lacks a portion of them. The repertoire holds more than 600,000 clones, about 91% seen once, with 24% in the top ten. Sequencing was performed on naive CD8+ T cells sorted from blood. Receptors originate from a man between 25 and 39 years old in good health. CDR3s include the opening cysteine and the closing phenylalanine or tryptophan. Clone size appears in some rows only: once, few, many, or a class for an expanded clone.

clone size,V gene,CDR3 protein
.,TRBV30,CAAITGTNQPQHF
.,TRBV7-3,CASSLMASSYNEQFF
.,TRBV28,CASSLRTGGAKNIQYF
.,TRBV9,CASSPNWGSTDTQYF
.,TRBV27,CASSQDGGRVEAFF
.,TRBV12-2,CASRLGYAVGLAGAYEQYF
.,TRBV10-3,CATNTGQGAIGYTF
.,TRBV15,CATSNRGLRGNEQFF
.,TRBV4-1,CASSHRAGGYEQYF
.,TRBV6-1,CASSEGNRETNQPQHF
.,TRBV28,CASSHLEGYNEQFF
.,TRBV7-2,CASSQGPFPLYNEQFF
once,TRBV5-5,CASSLFPGLAGLGEQFF
.,TRBV5-5,CASSPDSSLYNEQFF
.,TRBV6-1,CASSEQGLAGGYTDTQYF
.,TRBV19,CASSRDRVGNEQFF
.,TRBV11-2,CASSSISGKETQYF
.,TRBV27,CASSLGPGGETQYF
.,TRBV4-1,CASRGDRGAQETQYF
.,TRBV28,CASSLRGDYGYTF
.,TRBV9,CASSGMGGLAGTSSYNEQFF
.,TRBV29-1,CSVLLSGQGNNEQFF
.,TRBV6-5,CASRDGTEDQPQHF
.,TRBV28,CASSPTVLWQRDQPQHF
.,TRBV11-3,CASSLGQTDTQYF
.,TRBV7-9,CASSLTNYGYTF
.,TRBV9,CASSPATGVPTDTQYF
.,TRBV28,CASRKAGVRTDTQYF
.,TRBV5-5,CASSLYLGGTQPQHF
.,TRBV4-1,CASSSGGGSPLHF
.,TRBV28,CASTRAGESSYEQYF
few,TRBV2,CASSDSADLGYGYTF
.,TRBV11-1,CASSNGPGNTEAFF
.,TRBV30,CAWNAGGVGEQYF
.,TRBV6-6,CASNVPGPQETQYF
once,TRBV6-1,CASSDLGGTDNEQFF
.,TRBV27,CASRRQGPYEQYF
once,TRBV7-9,CASSLVAQGWTNEKLFF
.,TRBV6-6,CASSPGTANYGYTF
.,TRBV7-2,CASSLVGLGVEQFF
.,TRBV19,CASSGWGSSNQPQHF
.,TRBV19,CASSAGANVLTF
.,TRBV11-2,CASSLGGQQAGNEKLFF
once,TRBV2,CASMGGGQGYGYTF
.,TRBV7-2,CASSSQGYTQYF
.,TRBV7-9,CASSHPDRGTTGELFF